This T cell receptor beta chain was observed in a study of Tregs in tolerant kidney transplant recipients. The method was immunoSEQ multiplex PCR; TCRdb's version includes in-frame clones alone and lacks a portion of them. Here the sample spans 75,000 to 95,000 clones, roughly 92% being singletons. The CDR3 extends over 16 amino acids. Germline values: CDR1 LNHNV, CDR2 YYDKDF (reference sequence). V lost 3 bases, J lost 3 bases, and 9 bases stayed unmatched. Study results and caveats: No direct test of biological reproducibility was done here. Activated donor B cell expansion appeared to reveal the most relevant donor-specific TCRbeta repertoire.

In regard to this clone: The antigen is not known.

The sequence was collected from a human donor in good health. This chain connects TRBV15 to TRBJ2-7; TRBD1 matches at 9 bases. The specimen sequenced was CD8+ T cells from blood. This chain's CDR3 is CATSSLTGQGIYEQYF. The CDR3 region has the DNA TGTGCCACCAGCAGTTTAACGGGACAGGGCATCTACGAGCAGTACTTC.